Described below is a single TCR beta chain sequence and its context. The data originate from a study of T cell responses to AZD1222 COVID-19 vaccine. Measured with immunoSEQ multiplex PCR; TCRdb has only the in-frame clones, and not every one. This sample has around 150,000 clones, with 90% to 95% found just once. The CDR3 spans 14 residues. The ends were cut back, 0 bases at V and 8 bases at J, with 8 bases in the middle. CDR1 and CDR2 from the germline V gene are MNHEY and SVGAGI. The TCR originated in an adult who received the AZD1222 COVID-19 vaccine. Sequencing used peripheral blood, obtained 28 days after the second AZD1222 dose. J is TRBJ1-6 and V is TRBV6-5; D unresolved. The CDR3 is CASSYSNSHSPLHF. DNA for the CDR3: TGTGCCAGCAGTTACTCAAATTCCCATTCACCCCTCCACTTT.